The 6 T cell receptor beta chains presented below share a single source sample, sequenced in a study of T cell changes during pregnancy in multiple sclerosis. Profiling relied on immunoSEQ multiplex PCR, and the TCRdb table lists in-frame clones only, not all of them. The data hold approximately 73,000 clones, with around 94% observed a single time. The material sequenced was CD4+ T cells from peripheral blood mononuclear cells, taken before pregnancy. The receptor source for this set is a female donor with multiple sclerosis, enrolled in a pregnancy study.

The chain is built from TRBV7-6 and TRBJ2-1; 8 bases are shared with TRBD1. The CDR3 has 16 residues. CDR1 is SGHVS, CDR2 FNYEAQ, per germline. The V gene end was trimmed by 1 base and the J gene end by 6 bases; junction bases not matched to a gene: 8. The CDR3 loop reads CASSLGGRGLSNEQFF. DNA for the CDR3: TGTGCCAGCAGCTTAGGTGGCAGGGGGCTGTCCAATGAGCAGTTCTTC.

The genes are TRBV28 and TRBJ1-1, with TRBD1 as a possible D gene (6 bases). This CDR3 has 15 amino acids. V was trimmed by 6 bases and J by 1 base, leaving 15 bases between them. CDR1 is MDHEN and CDR2 is SYDVKM in the germline V gene. CDR3 amino acids: CASSPQQGANTEAFF. DNA for the CDR3: TGTGCCAGCAGCCCTCAACAGGGCGCGAACACTGAAGCTTTCTTT. The whole variable domain, filled in from reference TRBV28 and TRBJ1-1, reads DVKVTQSSRYLVKRTGEKVFLECVQDMDHENMFWYRQDPGLGLRLIYFSYDVKMKEKGDIPEGYSVSREKKERFSLILESASTNQTSMYLCASSPQQGANTEAFFGQGTRLTVV.

The V and J genes are TRBV5-1 and TRBJ1-2, with 7 bases matching TRBD1. CDR3 length: 16 amino acids. The germline CDR1 and CDR2 sequences are SGHRS and YFSETQ. J was trimmed by 0 bases and V by 4 bases; bases with no gene match: 9. The CDR3, as DNA: TGCGCCAGCAGCCCCGGGACAGCCAAAACTAACTATGGCTACACCTTC. Translating gives CASSPGTAKTNYGYTF. The entire variable domain, with the rest obtained from reference TRBV5-1 and TRBJ1-2, is as follows: KAGVTQTPRYLIKTRGQQVTLSCSPISGHRSVSWYQQTPGQGLQFLFEYFSETQRNKGNFPGRFSGRQFSNSRSEMNVSTLELGDSALYLCASSPGTAKTNYGYTFGSGTRLTVV.

This clone was recorded once. The rearrangement joins TRBV6-5 to TRBJ2-1, with D perhaps TRBD2 (5 bases). The CDR3 is 11 residues long. The ends were cut back, 7 bases at V and 9 bases at J, with 10 bases in the middle. CDR1 is MNHEY and CDR2 is SVGAGI in the germline V gene. The CDR3 region has the DNA TGTGCCAGCACTCGGGCGGGTGAGCAGTTCTTC. Protein product: CASTRAGEQFF.

This rearrangement joins TRBV30 to TRBJ1-1; 8 nucleotides match TRBD1. Germline V CDR1 and CDR2: GTSNPN, SVGIG (reference sequence). J was trimmed by 4 bases and V by 0 bases; bases with no gene match: 7. This CDR3 region has 15 residues. The CDR3 bases are TGTGCCTGGAGTGTACGAGCAGGGGGCGGCACTGAAGCTTTCTTT. Translation gives CAWSVRAGGGTEAFF. The full variable domain, completed using reference TRBV30 and TRBJ1-1, is SQTIHQWPATLVQPVGSPLSLECTVEGTSNPNLYWYRQAAGRGLQLLFYSVGIGQISSEVPQNLSASRPQDRQFILSSKKLLLSDSGFYLCAWSVRAGGGTEAFFGQGTRLTVV.

The chain recombines TRBV5-1 with TRBJ2-3; the D gene is possibly TRBD1 (6 bases). Trimming left V 6 bases short and J 3 bases short, with 14 bases between. This CDR3 has 14 residues. CDR1 and CDR2 (germline): SGHRS, YFSETQ. Here the CDR3 DNA reads TGCGCCAGCAAGAGCCAGGGGACGACAGATACGCAGTATTTT. It yields the protein CASKSQGTTDTQYF. Full variable domain (rest looked up from reference TRBV5-1 and TRBJ2-3): KAGVTQTPRYLIKTRGQQVTLSCSPISGHRSVSWYQQTPGQGLQFLFEYFSETQRNKGNFPGRFSGRQFSNSRSEMNVSTLELGDSALYLCASKSQGTTDTQYFGPGTRLTVL.